The 16 T cell receptor beta chains below come from one sample, sequenced in a study of cytomegalovirus exposure and HLA in healthy donors. Amplification used 60 Vbeta primers and 13 Jbeta primers. Repertoires were generated with immunoSEQ multiplex PCR, while TCRdb's copy carries only in-frame clones and drops some. The repertoire holds over 110,000 clones, with about 80% as singletons. What was sequenced was PBMCs. The receptors here all came from a young woman in good health and CMV-seropositive.

The J gene is TRBJ2-7, the V gene TRBV29-1; a weak D match, TRBD1 (6 bases). The germline V and J ends were trimmed by 0 bases and 5 bases, with 14 bases remaining between them. The CDR3 sequence is 14 residues long. Germline-derived CDR1 and CDR2 are SQVTM and ANQGSEA. CDR3 amino acids: CSVEDTGIIHEQYF. As DNA, the CDR3 is TGCAGCGTTGAAGATACAGGGATCATCCACGAGCAGTACTTC.

As regards this clone: Other DNA variants within this sample encode the same CDR3. V is TRBV5-1 and J is TRBJ2-2; 10 nucleotides agree with TRBD2. In germline, CDR1 is SGHRS, CDR2 YFSETQ. The CDR3 runs 18 residues. The junction had 12 bases not matched to a gene; V was cut back by 2 bases and J by 5 bases. CDR3 DNA: TGCGCCAGCAGCTTTGCGAGGCTAGCGGGGGTGCGAACCGGGGAGCTGTTTTTT. Its translation: CASSFARLAGVRTGELFF.

V is TRBV5-1 and J is TRBJ1-1, with 7 bases identical to TRBD1. CDR3 size: 14 residues. The V and J ends lost 5 bases and 6 bases, in that order; junction bases with no gene match: 10. CDR1 and CDR2 from the germline V gene are SGHRS and YFSETQ. As DNA, the CDR3 is TGCGCCAGCAGTACGACAGGGTCGGGGTCTGAAGCTTTCTTT. Amino acids: CASSTTGSGSEAFF.

The chain combines TRBV4-3 with TRBJ2-3, with TRBD2 matching 7 bases. The length of the CDR3 is 17 residues. V gave up 0 bases and J gave up 0 bases; unmatched junction bases: 6. Germline V gene sequence: CDR1 LGHNA, CDR2 YSLEER. The CDR3 region has the DNA TGCGCCAGCAGCCAAGATAGTGGGCGGGGGAGCACAGATACGCAGTATTTT. Encoded protein: CASSQDSGRGSTDTQYF.

The chain carries TRBV5-1 and TRBJ2-2; D unclear. Germline CDR1 SGHRS, CDR2 YFSETQ. V lost 4 bases and J 5 bases, leaving 15 bases between the germline ends. The CDR3 has 15 residues. CDR3 region: CASSPVSGPTGELFF. The CDR3 DNA is TGCGCCAGCAGCCCTGTCTCTGGGCCTACCGGGGAGCTGTTTTTT.

This clone occurred once. This sequence joins TRBV6-1 and TRBJ2-7, with D perhaps matching TRBD2 (6 bases). The CDR3 contains 14 residues. With 5 bases removed from V and 3 bases from J, the gap between germline ends came to 14 bases. The germline CDR1 and CDR2 sequences are MNHNS and SASEGT. Written as DNA, the CDR3 is TGTGCCAGCAGTAGAGGGACTTTAGTCTACGAGCAGTACTTC. Protein product: CASSRGTLVYEQYF.

This clone was seen a few times. This rearrangement joins TRBV6-5 to TRBJ1-4; no firm D call. Trimming pared 2 bases from V and 5 bases from J, leaving 12 bases between. The CDR3 consists of 15 residues. Germline CDR1 is MNHEY and CDR2 is SVGAGI. CDR3 DNA: TGTGCCAGCAGTTACGTCCCTCCGAGGAATGAAAAACTGTTTTTT. It codes for CASSYVPPRNEKLFF.

This clone has a handful of counts. The chain employs TRBV4-1 and TRBJ1-5, with 9 bases matching TRBD1. With 2 bases clipped from V and 1 base from J, the junction kept 3 bases outside the gene matches. The CDR3 contains 16 residues. CDR1 and CDR2 (germline): MGHRA, YSYEKL. As DNA, the CDR3 is TGCGCCAGCAGCCAACCCGACAGGGGGAGCAATCAGCCCCAGCATTTT. Translating it yields CASSQPDRGSNQPQHF.

A remark on this clone: A read error may produce the germline difference seen at one junction end. V and J are TRBV15 and TRBJ2-7; 7 nucleotides line up with TRBD1. This CDR3 contains 13 residues. CDR1 is LNHNV and CDR2 is YYDKDF in the germline V gene (reference sequence). CDR3 bases: TGTGCCACCAGCAGAGATCTTGTACAGGGGTTGGTCTTC. Amino acid sequence: CATSRDLVQGLVF.

The V and J genes are TRBV18 and TRBJ1-4, with TRBD1 as a possible D gene (5 bases). The germline V gene has CDR1 KGHSH and CDR2 LQKENI. The V end lost 1 base, the J end lost 6 bases, and 6 bases lay between the germline ends. The CDR3 extends over 13 amino acids. The CDR3 DNA is TGTGCCAGCTCACCACAGACAGATGAAAAACTGTTTTTT. Its translation: CASSPQTDEKLFF.

This chain joins TRBV6-1 and TRBJ1-6; the D is unclear. The germline V gene encodes CDR1 MNHNS and CDR2 SASEGT. V was shortened by 0 bases and J by 7 bases, with 10 bases between the two germline ends. This CDR3 spans 15 amino acids. This CDR3 is CASSEALTDNSPLHF. The CDR3 bases are TGTGCCAGCAGTGAAGCGCTAACAGACAATTCACCCCTCCACTTT.

The gene calls are TRBV7-2 and TRBJ1-2, with D perhaps TRBD1 (5 bases). Germline V lookup: CDR1 SGHTA, CDR2 FQGNSA. Trimming pared 1 base from V and 8 bases from J, leaving 11 bases between. CDR3 length equals 13 residues. CDR3 sequence reads: CASSLGGAGGYTF. CDR3 DNA sequence: TGTGCCAGCAGCTTAGGAGGGGCGGGAGGCTACACCTTC.

This clone was detected a few times. The chain combines TRBV6-1 with TRBJ2-7; 8 nucleotides agree with TRBD1. CDR1 is MNHNS, CDR2 SASEGT, per germline. V trimming: 5 bases; J trimming: 3 bases; junction bases outside the gene matches: 9. This CDR3 spans 15 amino acids. DNA of the CDR3: TGTGCCAGCAGTTTCGGGACAGGCCGGGACTACGAGCAGTACTTC. Translated, it gives CASSFGTGRDYEQYF.

This sequence joins TRBV27 and TRBJ1-2; 7 positions agree with TRBD1. The CDR3 is made up of 20 amino acids. The germline gives CDR1 MNHEY, CDR2 SMNVEV (reference sequence). Unmatched junction bases numbered 23, after V lost 5 bases and J lost 2 bases. CDR3 in amino acids: CASSPIALGDSGTANYGYTF. CDR3 nucleotide sequence: TGTGCCAGCAGTCCGATAGCCCTGGGCGACAGTGGGACAGCGAACTATGGCTACACCTTC.

For the CDR3, the DNA is TGTGCCAGCAGTTTATTCGGGACAGACCAAGAGACCCAGTACTTC. Its translation: CASSLFGTDQETQYF. This sequence joins TRBV27 and TRBJ2-5, with 7 bases matching TRBD1. V was clipped by 1 base and J by 0 bases; unmatched bases: 2. The CDR3 sequence is 15 residues long. The germline CDR1 and CDR2 sequences are MNHEY and SMNVEV (reference sequence).

A few counts support this clone. J is TRBJ2-7 and V is TRBV6-1; the D is unclear. The CDR3 consists of 13 residues. The germline V gene encodes CDR1 MNHNS and CDR2 SASEGT. Deletions cut 4 bases from V and 2 bases from J, with 9 bases between. The CDR3 nucleotides read TGTGCCAGCAGTGTCAGCGAAACCTACGAGCAGTACTTC. This gives the protein CASSVSETYEQYF.